Each of the 30 T cell receptor beta chains below was sequenced from the same sample in a study of blood T cells in healthy people across ages. PCR was performed a second time for about 6 to 12 cycles using a sample-barcoded 5' primer and a J-beta primer mix. One entry per CDR3 protein, called by TCRdb with MiXCR from the 5' RACE reads. The sample lists about 570,000 distinct CDR3 sequences, 27% occurring once. The specimen was blood. These receptors were collected from a woman in her sixties or seventies in good health.

This clonotype has only a few counts. The chain is built from TRBV15 and TRBJ1-2; D might be TRBD1 (6 bases). Germline V CDR1 and CDR2: LNHNV, YYDKDF (reference sequence). CDR3 length: 15 residues. Between the trimmed V and J ends, which lost 9 bases and 0 bases, there was a span of 17 bases. The chain's CDR3 is CATTEGGSTNYGYTF. CDR3 in DNA: TGTGCCACGACGGAAGGGGGAAGTACTAACTATGGCTACACCTTC.

This clonotype has only a few counts. V gene TRBV29-1 combines with J gene TRBJ2-5; weak D call: TRBD1 (5 bases). Per the germline V gene, CDR1 is SQVTM and CDR2 is ANQGSEA. The length of the CDR3 is 13 residues. The germline V and J ends were trimmed by 1 base and 5 bases, with 11 bases remaining between them. The CDR3 nucleotides are TGCAGCGTTGAAGGGCAAAGGGGCGAGACCCAGTACTTC. Protein sequence: CSVEGQRGETQYF.

This clonotype was observed a few times. The rearrangement joins TRBV5-5 to TRBJ2-2, with a weak D call TRBD2 (5 bases). Between the trimmed V and J ends, which lost 4 bases and 4 bases, there was a span of 14 bases. The CDR3 contains 15 residues. In germline, CDR1 is SGHKS, CDR2 YYEKEE (reference sequence). CDR3 residues: CASSTYSAGTGELFF. The DNA of the CDR3 is TGTGCCAGCAGCACCTATAGCGCGGGCACCGGGGAGCTGTTTTTT.

This clonotype was counted between two and nine times. J is TRBJ2-5 and V is TRBV6-6; 7 nucleotides agree with TRBD2. With the DNA end fitting TRBJ2-1 better, the J assignment may be wrong. Germline values: CDR1 MNHNY, CDR2 SVGAGI (reference sequence). This CDR3 region has 15 residues. CDR3 region: CASSLTSDPFNEQFF. CDR3 coding DNA: TGTGCCAGCAGCCTTACTAGCGACCCTTTCAATGAGCAGTTCTTC.

The genes are TRBV20-1 and TRBJ1-2; D uncertain. The CDR3 totals 13 residues. Trimming removed 5 bases from V and 4 bases from J, with 14 bases in between. Germline V lookup: CDR1 DFQATT, CDR2 SNEGSKA (reference sequence). CDR3 loop: CSAFSSGFYGYTF. The CDR3, as DNA: TGCAGTGCTTTCAGTAGTGGTTTCTATGGCTACACCTTC.

Comment on this clonotype: The junction shows a germline mismatch at one end, possibly a read error. This rearrangement joins TRBV3-1 to TRBJ1-3; tentatively, D is TRBD1 (6 bases). Germline loops: CDR1 LGHDT, CDR2 YNNKEL (reference sequence). This CDR3 has 16 residues. The CDR3 nucleotides read TGTGCCAGCAGCCTTTCAGGGGTAATCTCTGGAAACACTATATATTTT. It is translated as CASSLSGVISGNTIYF.

This clonotype turned up a few times. This chain uses TRBV4-2 with TRBJ1-5, with 9 bases aligning to TRBD1. The germline V gene encodes CDR1 LGHNA and CDR2 YNFKEQ. Losses at the gene ends were 0 bases for V and 6 bases for J; bases not matched to a gene: 3. The CDR3 totals 15 residues. CDR3 sequence (DNA): TGTGCCAGCAGCCAAGATTTGACAGGGGGTCAGCCCCAGCATTTT. It yields the protein CASSQDLTGGQPQHF.

There are a few counts of this clonotype. V usage is TRBV7-8 and J usage is TRBJ1-4; D is unclear. Germline CDR1 and CDR2: SGHVS and FQNEAQ. The germline V and J ends were trimmed by 8 bases and 8 bases, with 15 bases remaining between them. The CDR3 length is 13 residues. The CDR3 is CASHYLAGEKLFF. CDR3 nucleotide sequence: TGTGCCAGCCATTACTTGGCGGGAGAAAAACTGTTTTTT.

The chain recombines TRBV9 with TRBJ2-3; D gene uncertain. Germline V gene data show CDR1 as SGDLS and CDR2 as YYNGEE. V was pared by 0 bases and J by 2 bases, with 7 bases between. The CDR3 has 14 residues. The CDR3 bases are TGTGCCAGCAGCGTAGAGGGCCTCACAGATACGCAGTATTTT. This encodes CASSVEGLTDTQYF.

The rearrangement uses TRBV10-3 and TRBJ2-1; 8 bases are shared with TRBD1. The J segment lost 8 bases and the V segment lost 2 bases, leaving 8 bases of the junction unmatched. The germline CDR1 and CDR2 sequences are ENHRY and SYGVKD. The CDR3 contains 15 residues. CDR3 in amino acids: CAISERQGPNYEQFF. The CDR3 bases are TGTGCCATCAGTGAGCGACAGGGGCCGAATTATGAGCAGTTCTTC.

In this sample, this clonotype turned up a few times. V and J are TRBV4-2 and TRBJ2-2, with D possibly matching TRBD2 (6 bases). CDR1 is LGHNA and CDR2 is YNFKEQ in the germline V gene. The ends were cut back, 0 bases at V and 4 bases at J, with 12 bases in the middle. CDR3 length: 16 residues. CDR3 nucleotides: TGTGCCAGCAGCCAAGATCTGGCGGGGAGCACCGGGGAGCTGTTTTTT. Its protein is CASSQDLAGSTGELFF.

This clonotype was counted only a few times. This CDR3 reads CASRPGTVDKNIQYF. The CDR3 DNA sequence: TGTGCCAGCAGACCCGGGACAGTCGACAAAAACATTCAGTACTTC. The chain has TRBV7-9 and TRBJ2-4; 7 nucleotides align to TRBD1. The CDR3 runs to 15 residues. Germline lookup yields CDR1 SEHNR and CDR2 FQNEAQ (reference sequence). After removal of 6 bases from V and 3 bases from J, the junction contained 8 bases not matched to a gene.

This clonotype has more than one count but fewer than ten. The germline gene is not matched at one end of the junction; a read error may be the cause. This chain uses TRBV24-1 with TRBJ2-5; tentatively, D is TRBD1 (5 bases). The CDR3 covers 11 residues. Germline assignment: CDR1 KGHDR and CDR2 SFDVKD. CDR3 region: CATSDLRVRFF. The CDR3 coding sequence is TGTGCCACCAGTGACCTCAGGGTACGGTTCTTC.

CDR3 loop: CSALPPTAGAEQYF. CDR3 DNA: TGCAGTGCTCTTCCCCCGACCGCGGGGGCCGAGCAGTACTTC. The chain recombines TRBV20-1 with TRBJ2-7, with a tentative D call TRBD2 (7 bases). Deletions cut 5 bases from V and 6 bases from J, with 20 bases between. Germline V gene lookup returns CDR1 DFQATT and CDR2 SNEGSKA (reference sequence). CDR3 length equals 14 residues.

In its sample, this clonotype was seen a few times. The chain links TRBV12-3 or TRBV12-4 to TRBJ1-3; D ambiguous. This CDR3 is 13 amino acids long. The CDR3 bases are TGTGCTACGGGCTTCAGCTCTGGAAACACCATATATTTT. This translates into CATGFSSGNTIYF.

This clonotype came up a few times. The chain couples TRBV5-5 to TRBJ1-2, with TRBD1 matching over 10 bases. CDR1 and CDR2 (germline): SGHKS, YYEKEE (reference sequence). This CDR3 contains 16 residues. V lost 3 bases, J lost 5 bases, and 10 bases stayed unmatched. The CDR3 region is CASSYRPGQGIYGYTF. CDR3 in DNA: TGTGCCAGCAGCTATAGACCGGGACAGGGGATTTATGGCTACACCTTC. Full variable domain (remainder filled in from reference TRBV5-5 and TRBJ1-2): DAGVTQSPTHLIKTRGQQVTLRCSPISGHKSVSWYQQVLGQGPQFIFQYYEKEERGRGNFPDRFSARQFPNYSSELNVNALLLGDSALYLCASSYRPGQGIYGYTFGSGTRLTVV.

In the case of this clonotype: At one boundary the junction diverges from the germline segment, which might be a read error. The chain combines TRBV29-1 with TRBJ1-2, with TRBD1 matching over 8 bases. CDR1 is SQVTM, CDR2 ANQGSEA, per germline. This CDR3 is 14 amino acids long. For the CDR3, the DNA is TGCAGCGTTGATGACAGGGGTTTTGCCTATGGCTATACCTTC. Translated: CSVDDRGFAYGYTF.

The J gene is TRBJ2-2, the V gene TRBV4-3; possibly TRBD1 or TRBD2 for D (6 bases each). The germline V gene has CDR1 LGHNA and CDR2 YSLEER. The V end was cut by 0 bases, the J end by 7 bases, with 12 bases between. The CDR3 length is 15 residues. The CDR3 sequence is CASSQEKGGFGELFF. In DNA, the CDR3 is TGCGCCAGCAGCCAAGAGAAAGGGGGGTTCGGGGAGCTGTTTTTT.

The V gene is TRBV12-3 or TRBV12-4, the J gene TRBJ2-6; D possibly uses TRBD1 or TRBD2 (5 bases each). V shed 6 bases and J shed 0 bases, with 18 bases lying between them. The CDR3 contains 18 residues. CDR3 in amino acids: CASSPGGQGPSGANVLTF. The CDR3 nucleotides read TGTGCCAGCAGCCCTGGCGGGCAGGGCCCCTCTGGGGCCAACGTCCTGACTTTC.

The genes are TRBV20-1 and TRBJ2-1; no reliable D call. This CDR3 spans 12 amino acids. The germline CDR1 and CDR2 sequences are DFQATT and SNEGSKA (reference sequence). CDR3 residues: CTVEPDGNEQFF. CDR3 in DNA: TGCACCGTCGAGCCGGACGGGAATGAGCAGTTCTTC.

This clonotype is a singleton in its sample. This chain links TRBV11-2 with TRBJ2-3; 8 bases line up with TRBD2. The length of the CDR3 is 16 residues. Per the germline V gene, CDR1 is SGHAT and CDR2 is FQNNGV. V dropped 6 bases and J dropped 1; count of bases not matched to a gene: 9. This CDR3 reads CASRSGLASGTDTQYF. CDR3 bases: TGTGCCAGCAGATCCGGACTAGCTTCGGGCACAGATACGCAGTATTTT.

This chain joins TRBV20-1 and TRBJ2-5; 7 bases are shared with TRBD1. The CDR3 extends over 14 amino acids. V lost 0 bases, J lost 2 bases, and 3 bases stayed unmatched. Germline V gene lookup returns CDR1 DFQATT and CDR2 SNEGSKA (reference sequence). In DNA, the CDR3 is TGCAGTGCTAGAGATCGACAGGGACAAGAGACCCAGTACTTC. Its protein product is CSARDRQGQETQYF.

V is TRBV4-2 and J is TRBJ1-3; D call uncertain. With 0 bases removed from V and 0 bases from J, the gap between germline ends came to 15 bases. CDR3 size: 18 residues. Germline values: CDR1 LGHNA, CDR2 YNFKEQ. The CDR3 loop reads CASSQENQAGVSGNTIYF. For the CDR3, the DNA is TGTGCCAGCAGCCAAGAAAACCAGGCCGGCGTCTCTGGAAACACCATATATTTT.

V and J are TRBV2 and TRBJ2-7, with unresolved D. Trimming removed 6 bases from V and 4 bases from J, with 7 bases in between. The CDR3 is made up of 11 amino acids. CDR1 is SNHLY, CDR2 FYNNEI, per germline. The CDR3 sequence is CASRYSYEQYF. CDR3 sequence (DNA): TGTGCCAGCAGATACTCTTACGAGCAGTACTTC.

CDR3 nucleotide sequence: TGTGCCAGCAGCCAAGATAGCGTCCCCAGTGAAAACATTCAGTACTTC. Translation gives CASSQDSVPSENIQYF. The chain joins TRBV3-1 to TRBJ2-4; weak D call: TRBD2 (5 bases). The CDR3 runs to 16 residues. Germline V gives CDR1 LGHDT, CDR2 YNNKEL (reference sequence). V dropped 0 bases and J dropped 5 bases, with 14 bases sitting between them.

The chain links TRBV7-9 to TRBJ1-2; D might be TRBD1 (6 bases). There are 16 residues in the CDR3. Trimming cost V 2 bases and J 0 bases, with 13 bases left between them. Germline V gives CDR1 SEHNR, CDR2 FQNEAQ (reference sequence). The DNA for the CDR3 is TGTGCCAGCAGCTTATCAATCCGACAGGCTAACTATGGCTACACCTTC. Translation gives CASSLSIRQANYGYTF.

This clonotype came up a few times. V usage is TRBV6-8 and J usage is TRBJ2-1; D is undetermined. The CDR3 has 15 amino acids. V dropped 2 bases and J dropped 5 bases, with 13 bases sitting between them. The germline V gene encodes CDR1 MNHGY and CDR2 SAAAGT. The CDR3 nucleotides read TGTGCCAGCAGTTACCTGGGCCTCGTCGACAATGAGCAGTTCTTC. Protein: CASSYLGLVDNEQFF.

This clonotype showed up just a few times. The V and J genes are TRBV28 and TRBJ2-5; D unclear. The ends were cut back, 6 bases at V and 3 bases at J, with 11 bases in the middle. The germline V gene has CDR1 MDHEN and CDR2 SYDVKM. CDR3 length: 13 residues. This CDR3 reads CASSRTLKETQYF. The CDR3 DNA follows: TGTGCCAGCAGCCGCACATTAAAAGAGACCCAGTACTTC.

This sequence joins TRBV5-1 and TRBJ2-1; 10 nucleotides agree with TRBD1. V lost 4 bases, J lost 10 bases, and 5 bases stayed unmatched. The germline CDR1 and CDR2 sequences are SGHRS and YFSETQ. This CDR3 spans 13 amino acids. CDR3 sequence (DNA): TGCGCCAGCAGCCGACAGGGGGCGGGCGAGCAGTTCTTC. Its translation: CASSRQGAGEQFF.

This clonotype showed up just a few times. CDR3 sequence reads: CAISDSPQGVSEAFF. CDR3 DNA: TGTGCCATCAGTGATTCCCCTCAGGGCGTATCTGAAGCTTTCTTT. The chain has TRBV10-3 and TRBJ1-1, with D perhaps matching TRBD1 (5 bases). The V end was cut by 3 bases, the J end by 6 bases, with 17 bases between. Germline V CDR1 and CDR2: ENHRY, SYGVKD. The CDR3 length is 15 residues.